These 24 T cell receptor beta chains share one sample of origin, sequenced in a study of OX40 agonist ivuxolimab in advanced cancers. Data came from immunoSEQ multiplex PCR; TCRdb stores just in-frame clones and leaves some out. The top ten hold approximately 20% of the sample, which has roughly 53,000 clones, approximately 93% seen once. Sequences were derived from CD4+ or CD8+ T cells sorted from blood, sampled in a trial of the OX40 agonist ivuxolimab. These receptors were collected from an adult with an advanced solid tumor such as melanoma, head and neck, liver or kidney cancer.

The genes are TRBV7-9 and TRBJ2-1, with TRBD2 matching over 10 bases. The CDR3 has 16 amino acids. V dropped 5 bases and J dropped 4; count of bases not matched to a gene: 8. Looked up from germline, CDR1 is SEHNR and CDR2 is FQNEAQ (reference sequence). CDR3 sequence: CASSSWTSGDYNEQFF. The CDR3 region has the DNA TGTGCCAGCAGCAGTTGGACTAGCGGAGATTACAATGAGCAGTTCTTC.

The genes are TRBV28 and TRBJ1-5, with D unclear. V lost 2 bases and J lost 3, with 11 bases in between. CDR1 and CDR2 (germline): MDHEN, SYDVKM. The CDR3 runs to 15 residues. In DNA form, the CDR3 reads TGTGCCAGCAGTTTAGAAGGGAGGATCAATCAGCCCCAGCATTTT. It specifies CASSLEGRINQPQHF.

The rearrangement joins TRBV7-9 to TRBJ2-7; D gene unclear. Germline V lookup: CDR1 SEHNR, CDR2 FQNEAQ (reference sequence). The CDR3 loop spans 13 amino acids. V lost 6 bases and J lost 0, with 9 bases in between. The CDR3 region has the DNA TGTGCCAGCAGGGCGGATAACTCCTACGAGCAGTACTTC. Translation gives CASRADNSYEQYF.

This chain uses TRBV5-1 with TRBJ2-2; 8 bases agree with TRBD2. The CDR3 consists of 17 residues. With V trimmed by 1 base and J by 4 bases, 9 bases remained unmatched. Germline values: CDR1 SGHRS, CDR2 YFSETQ. This CDR3 reads CASSLPPGGGITGELFF. Written as DNA, the CDR3 is TGCGCCAGCAGCTTGCCCCCCGGGGGGGGGATCACCGGGGAGCTGTTTTTT.

The chain uses TRBV28 and TRBJ2-7; 10 bases are a match to TRBD2. Trimming took 6 bases from V and 2 from J; bases not matched to a gene: 16. CDR1 is MDHEN, CDR2 SYDVKM, per germline. The CDR3 totals 18 residues. CDR3 bases: TGTGCCAGCAGCCCCGAGGTCAGAACTAGCGGGACTCCCTACGAGCAGTACTTC. Its protein product is CASSPEVRTSGTPYEQYF.

The rearrangement uses TRBV9 and TRBJ2-7; D is unresolved. Trimming shortened V by 1 base and J by 1 base, and 9 bases separated the two germline ends. Germline V gene data show CDR1 as SGDLS and CDR2 as YYNGEE. The CDR3 runs to 14 residues. CDR3 residues: CASSVNPASYEQYF. DNA for the CDR3: TGTGCCAGCAGCGTAAATCCAGCGTCCTACGAGCAGTACTTC.

The chain uses TRBV7-8 and TRBJ2-7, with TRBD2 as a possible D gene (5 bases). Germline values: CDR1 SGHVS, CDR2 FQNEAQ. The ends were cut back, 5 bases at V and 4 bases at J, with 9 bases in the middle. The CDR3 sequence is 12 residues long. The CDR3 here is CASSTGIYEQYF. The DNA of the CDR3 is TGTGCCAGCAGCACGGGAATATACGAGCAGTACTTC.

The rearrangement uses TRBV10-2 and TRBJ1-2; 7 bases match TRBD1. This CDR3 has 14 amino acids. The germline CDR1 and CDR2 sequences are WSHSY and SAAADI. J was trimmed by 0 bases and V by 8 bases; bases with no gene match: 6. The CDR3 sequence: CASGPGGANYGYTF. Written as DNA, the CDR3 is TGCGCCAGCGGCCCAGGGGGAGCTAACTATGGCTACACCTTC.

The J gene is TRBJ2-1, the V gene TRBV6-5; D may be TRBD1 or TRBD2 (5 bases each). The germline V gene has CDR1 MNHEY and CDR2 SVGAGI. The V end was cut by 6 bases, the J end by 8 bases, with 11 bases between. The CDR3 sequence is 12 residues long. CDR3 region: CASSLGTDEQFF. The CDR3 region has the DNA TGTGCCAGCAGCCTCGGGACGGATGAGCAGTTCTTC.

This rearrangement joins TRBV28 to TRBJ1-2; tentatively, D is TRBD1 (6 bases). There are 11 residues in the CDR3. V was trimmed by 8 bases and J by 4 bases, leaving 8 bases between them. The germline V gene encodes CDR1 MDHEN and CDR2 SYDVKM. The CDR3 DNA is TGTGCCAGCTGGACAGCCTATGGCTACACCTTC. The encoded protein is CASWTAYGYTF.

The chain combines TRBV13 with TRBJ2-2, with D unresolved. This CDR3 region has 14 residues. Per the germline V gene, CDR1 is PRHDT and CDR2 is FYEKMQ (reference sequence). V shed 5 bases and J shed 5 bases, with 12 bases lying between them. Written as DNA, the CDR3 is TGTGCCAGCAGCCCTTACGTGAAGACCGGGGAGCTGTTTTTT. It specifies CASSPYVKTGELFF. The whole variable domain, filled in from reference TRBV13 and TRBJ2-2, reads AAGVIQSPRHLIKEKRETATLKCYPIPRHDTVYWYQQGPGQDPQFLISFYEKMQSDKGSIPDRFSAQQFSDYHSELNMSSLELGDSALYFCASSPYVKTGELFFGEGSRLTVL.

This sequence joins TRBV7-6 and TRBJ2-7; the D gene could be TRBD1 or TRBD2 (6 bases each). The CDR3 runs 15 residues. Trimming left V 1 base short and J 3 bases short, with 13 bases between. Germline CDR1 and CDR2: SGHVS and FNYEAQ. CDR3 nucleotides: TGTGCCAGCAGCTTAGGAGGGGGACTCCACTACGAGCAGTACTTC. Its translation is CASSLGGGLHYEQYF. The full variable domain, its missing parts supplied by reference TRBV7-6 and TRBJ2-7, is GAGVSQSPRYKVTKRGQDVALRCDPISGHVSLYWYRQALGQGPEFLTYFNYEAQQDKSGLPNDRFSAERPEGSISTLTIQRTEQRDSAMYRCASSLGGGLHYEQYFGPGTRLTVT.

This chain joins TRBV2 and TRBJ1-2; D not resolved. The CDR3 is 13 residues long. Germline V gene data show CDR1 as SNHLY and CDR2 as FYNNEI. V lost 7 bases to trimming and J lost 1 base, with 10 bases between them. The CDR3 loop is CASTRSDNYGYTF. The CDR3 DNA reads as TGTGCCAGCACTCGTTCAGATAACTATGGCTACACCTTC.

This chain joins TRBV19 and TRBJ2-2; unclear D gene. Germline loops: CDR1 LNHDA, CDR2 SQIVND (reference sequence). The CDR3 has 14 residues. Trimming stripped 6 bases from V and 4 bases from J, with 12 bases between. CDR3 in DNA: TGTGCCAGTAGCCCCACTCCTCTCACCGGGGAGCTGTTTTTT. This translates into CASSPTPLTGELFF.

This clone has more than one count but fewer than ten. This sequence joins TRBV9 and TRBJ1-2; TRBD1 agrees at 10 bases. CDR3 length equals 13 residues. Germline values: CDR1 SGDLS, CDR2 YYNGEE. The junction had 2 bases not matched to a gene; V was cut back by 3 bases and J by 6 bases. This CDR3 is CASSAGTGDGYTF. The CDR3, as DNA: TGTGCCAGCAGCGCCGGGACAGGGGATGGCTACACCTTC.

The CDR3 sequence: CASSLRASYEQYF. The CDR3 DNA reads as TGTGCCAGCAGCCTCCGGGCCAGCTACGAGCAGTACTTC. This rearrangement joins TRBV14 to TRBJ2-7; D gene uncertain. The CDR3 spans 13 residues. Trimming stripped 4 bases from V and 3 bases from J, with 10 bases between. Germline V gene lookup returns CDR1 SGHDN and CDR2 FVKESK. Using reference TRBV14 and TRBJ2-7 for the parts outside the CDR3, the full variable domain is EAGVTQFPSHSVIEKGQTVTLRCDPISGHDNLYWYRRVMGKEIKFLLHFVKESKQDESGMPNNRFLAERTGGTYSTLKVQPAELEDSGVYFCASSLRASYEQYFGPGTRLTVT.

The genes are TRBV7-2 and TRBJ2-7; D uncertain. The CDR3 runs 17 residues. V gave up 3 bases and J gave up 2 bases, with 20 bases separating them. CDR1 SGHTA and CDR2 FQGNSA come from the germline V gene. The CDR3 region has the DNA TGTGCCAGCAGCTTCATATATTTAGTGGGAAGCCCCTACGAGCAGTACTTC. Residues: CASSFIYLVGSPYEQYF. Using reference TRBV7-2 and TRBJ2-7 for the parts outside the CDR3, the full variable domain is GAGVSQSPSNKVTEKGKDVELRCDPISGHTALYWYRQSLGQGLEFLIYFQGNSAPDKSGLPSDRFSAERTGGSVSTLTIQRTQQEDSAVYLCASSFIYLVGSPYEQYFGPGTRLTVT.

The V call is TRBV27, the J call TRBJ1-2; D may be TRBD1 (6 bases). Per the germline V gene, CDR1 is MNHEY and CDR2 is SMNVEV (reference sequence). Deletions cut 6 bases from V and 6 bases from J, with 20 bases between. CDR3 size: 15 residues. The DNA of the CDR3 is TGTGCCAGCAGGCCCCCAAACAGGGTTTATGATGGCTACACCTTC. Translation: CASRPPNRVYDGYTF.

CDR3 loop: CASSLAQGKNTEAFF. CDR3 nucleotides: TGTGCCAGCAGCTTAGCCCAGGGCAAGAACACTGAAGCTTTCTTT. The chain recombines TRBV11-2 with TRBJ1-1; perhaps TRBD1 as D (5 bases). Deletions cut 1 base from V and 1 base from J, with 10 bases between. This CDR3 comprises 15 residues. Germline V gene data show CDR1 as SGHAT and CDR2 as FQNNGV. The whole variable domain, remainder taken from reference TRBV11-2 and TRBJ1-1, is EAGVAQSPRYKIIEKRQSVAFWCNPISGHATLYWYQQILGQGPKLLIQFQNNGVVDDSQLPKDRFSAERLKGVDSTLKIQPAKLEDSAVYLCASSLAQGKNTEAFFGQGTRLTVV.

The chain combines TRBV21-1 with TRBJ2-7; the D segment call TRBD2 is taken from the table without a DNA check. TRBV21-1 is a documented pseudogene. The CDR3 length is 15 residues. The CDR3 nucleotides are TGTGCCAGCAGCAAGGGTAGCGGGGCACCCTACGAGCAGTACTTC. This codes for CASSKGSGAPYEQYF.

The chain couples TRBV29-1 to TRBJ2-7; 13 bases are a match to TRBD2. The CDR3 is made up of 14 amino acids. V lost 6 bases to trimming and J lost 2 bases; unmatched junction nucleotides: 4. Germline CDR1 SQVTM, CDR2 ANQGSEA. CDR3 DNA sequence: TGCAGCGTGGGGGGGACTAGCGGGGCCTACGAGCAGTACTTC. Amino acid sequence: CSVGGTSGAYEQYF.

V gene TRBV13 combines with J gene TRBJ2-7; tentative D call: TRBD2 (6 bases). This CDR3 region has 14 residues. The V end lost 3 bases, the J end lost 4 bases, and 13 bases lay between the germline ends. Germline-derived CDR1 and CDR2 are PRHDT and FYEKMQ (reference sequence). CDR3 protein: CASSLVGTGYEQYF. Written as DNA, the CDR3 is TGTGCCAGCAGCTTGGTCGGGACTGGGTACGAGCAGTACTTC.

This chain connects TRBV9 to TRBJ2-2; D unresolved. With 3 bases removed from V and 6 bases from J, the gap between germline ends came to 15 bases. The CDR3 has 15 amino acids. The germline V gene has CDR1 SGDLS and CDR2 YYNGEE. CDR3 sequence reads: CASSAKGSNSGELFF. Here the CDR3 DNA reads TGTGCCAGCAGCGCGAAGGGTAGCAATTCCGGGGAGCTGTTTTTT.

The chain carries TRBV2 and TRBJ2-6; the D call may be TRBD1 or TRBD2 (5 bases each). This CDR3 comprises 18 residues. CDR1 is SNHLY and CDR2 is FYNNEI in the germline V gene. The ends were cut back, 6 bases at V and 0 bases at J, with 18 bases in the middle. The CDR3 sequence: CASRIHRDPSSGANVLTF. CDR3 coding DNA: TGTGCCAGCAGGATACACCGGGACCCAAGCTCTGGGGCCAACGTCCTGACTTTC.